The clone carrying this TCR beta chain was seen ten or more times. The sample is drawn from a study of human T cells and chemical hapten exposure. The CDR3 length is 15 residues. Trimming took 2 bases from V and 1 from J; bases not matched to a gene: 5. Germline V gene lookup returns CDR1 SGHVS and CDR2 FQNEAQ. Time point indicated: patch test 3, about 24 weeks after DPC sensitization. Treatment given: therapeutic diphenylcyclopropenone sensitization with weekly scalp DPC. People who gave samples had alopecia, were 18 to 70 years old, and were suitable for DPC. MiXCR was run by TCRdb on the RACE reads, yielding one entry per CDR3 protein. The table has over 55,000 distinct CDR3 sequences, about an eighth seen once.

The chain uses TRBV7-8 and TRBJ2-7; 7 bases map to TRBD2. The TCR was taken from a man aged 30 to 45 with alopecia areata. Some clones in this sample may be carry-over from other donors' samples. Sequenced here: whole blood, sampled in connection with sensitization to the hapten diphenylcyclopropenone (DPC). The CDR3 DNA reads TGTGCCAGCAGCTTAAGGGAGGGGAAGTCCTACGAGCAGTACTTC. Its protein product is CASSLREGKSYEQYF.